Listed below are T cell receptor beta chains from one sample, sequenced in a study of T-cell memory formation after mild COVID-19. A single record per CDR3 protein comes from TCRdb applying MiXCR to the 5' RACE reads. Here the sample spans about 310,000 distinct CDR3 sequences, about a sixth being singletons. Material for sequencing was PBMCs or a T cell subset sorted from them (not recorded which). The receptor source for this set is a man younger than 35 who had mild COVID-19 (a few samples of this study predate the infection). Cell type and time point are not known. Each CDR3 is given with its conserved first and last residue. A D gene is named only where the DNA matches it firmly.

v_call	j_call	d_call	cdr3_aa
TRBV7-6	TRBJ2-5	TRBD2	CASSRGSGEGETQYF
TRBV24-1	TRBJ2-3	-	CATSDGGFTDTQYF
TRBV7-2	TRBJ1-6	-	CASSFYTGQIGLRPLHF
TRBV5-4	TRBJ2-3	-	CASSYREHITDTQYF
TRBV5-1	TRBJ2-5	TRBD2	CASSISLAGSQETQYF
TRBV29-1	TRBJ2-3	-	CSVAPQGVREDTQYF
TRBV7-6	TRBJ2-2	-	CASSVVTGELFF
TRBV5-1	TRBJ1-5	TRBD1	CASSLAGGLGQPQHF
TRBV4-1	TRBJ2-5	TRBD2	CASSQGLAGGQRQETQYF
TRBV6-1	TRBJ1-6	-	CASSDWDPGRSPLHF
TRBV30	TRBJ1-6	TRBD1	CAWSVLPRGNISPLHF
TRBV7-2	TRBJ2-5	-	CASSLDGYQETQYF
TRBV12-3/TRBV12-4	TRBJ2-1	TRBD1	CASTGTGSYNEQFF
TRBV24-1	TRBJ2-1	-	CATSEVAWDEQFF
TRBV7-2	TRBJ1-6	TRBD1	CASRGQDYSPLHF
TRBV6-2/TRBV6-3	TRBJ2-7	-	CASSPDPGPAYEQYF
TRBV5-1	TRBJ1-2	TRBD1	CASSDGQGILDGYTF
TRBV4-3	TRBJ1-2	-	CASSQDSNTVPNYGYTF
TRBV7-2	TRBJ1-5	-	CASSPGGASNQPQHF
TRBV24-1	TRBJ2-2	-	CATSEYGELFF
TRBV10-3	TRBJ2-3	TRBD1	CASQPQGADTQYF
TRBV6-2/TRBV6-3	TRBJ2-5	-	CASSPRQGADQETQYF
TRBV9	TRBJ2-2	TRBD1	CASSDRQGLNTGELFF
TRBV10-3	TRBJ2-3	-	CAISEGTDTQYF
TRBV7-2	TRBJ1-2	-	CASSGRDTANYGYTF
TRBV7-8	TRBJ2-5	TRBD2	CASSLLAGVETQYF
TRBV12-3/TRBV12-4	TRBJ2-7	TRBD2	CASSANPGLAGGNEQYF
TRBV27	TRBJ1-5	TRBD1	CASTPTGDFQPQHF
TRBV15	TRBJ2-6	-	CATSRARTSGANVLTF
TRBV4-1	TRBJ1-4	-	CASSTRTSTNEKLFF
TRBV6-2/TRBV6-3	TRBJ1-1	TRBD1	CASRDRTIMNTEAFF
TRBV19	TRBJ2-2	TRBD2	CASSIRLAGGLDGGELFF
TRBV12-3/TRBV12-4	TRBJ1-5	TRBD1	CASSSHRDRGPNQPQHF
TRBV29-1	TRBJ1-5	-	CSVGGNSNQPQHF
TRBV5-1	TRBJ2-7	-	CASKTDYEQYF
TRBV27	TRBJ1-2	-	CASSLTPAAGNYGYTF
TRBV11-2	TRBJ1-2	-	CASSLGEARKDGYTF
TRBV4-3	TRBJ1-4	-	CASSRSSGAREKLFF
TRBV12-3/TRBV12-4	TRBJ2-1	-	CASSSGSGSTEQFF
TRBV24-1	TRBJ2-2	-	CATSDSGRGTGELFF
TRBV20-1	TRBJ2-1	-	CSARDPPDNEQFF